A single sample gave rise to the 27 T cell receptor beta chains below, sequenced in a study of blood T cell repertoires in COVID-19 (dated by TCRdb to 2018 to 2020). The receptor library was made with the immunoSEQ multiplex PCR assay. TCRdb's version of the immuneACCESS table is confined to in-frame rearrangements and falls short of the full clone set. An unresolved V gene accounts for under half of the shortfall where checked; the remainder is of unknown origin. In this sample the table shows around 270,000 clones, approximately 90% of which occur a single time. Roughly 5.1% of the sample goes to the ten largest clones. What was sequenced was peripheral blood. These receptor sequences come from a man aged 40-55 years with acute or convalescent COVID-19.

This clone has more than one count but fewer than ten. The chain carries TRBV29-1 and TRBJ1-2; 7 bases agree with TRBD1. Germline CDR1 SQVTM, CDR2 ANQGSEA. The trim removed 7 bases at V and 4 bases at J, leaving 9 bases unmatched. CDR3 size: 13 residues. The CDR3 reads CSGWTGGRYGYTF. In nucleotides, the CDR3 is TGCAGCGGGTGGACAGGAGGTCGCTATGGCTACACCTTC. Variable domain in full (rest from reference TRBV29-1 and TRBJ1-2): SAVISQKPSRDICQRGTSLTIQCQVDSQVTMMFWYRQQPGQSLTLIATANQGSEATYESGFVIDKFPISRPNLTFSTLTVSNMSPEDSSIYLCSGWTGGRYGYTFGSGTRLTVV.

This clone came up once. This chain links TRBV6-5 with TRBJ2-1, with 7 bases lining up with TRBD1. The CDR3 covers 13 residues. V lost 5 bases, J lost 7 bases, and 5 bases stayed unmatched. Looked up from germline, CDR1 is MNHEY and CDR2 is SVGAGI. The DNA of the CDR3 is TGTGCCAGCAGTAACAGGGGAAGGAATGAGCAGTTCTTC. Amino acid sequence: CASSNRGRNEQFF.

This clone was seen more than once but under ten times. The chain uses TRBV5-1 and TRBJ2-5, with a possible D match to TRBD1 (6 bases). Trimming stripped 4 bases from V and 6 bases from J, with 13 bases between. CDR3 length: 13 amino acids. CDR1 SGHRS and CDR2 YFSETQ come from the germline V gene. The CDR3 DNA reads as TGCGCCAGCAGCCCCCAGGGGAGTCAGACCCAGTACTTC. It yields the protein CASSPQGSQTQYF.

V is TRBV7-7 and J is TRBJ1-1, with D unresolved. This CDR3 is 13 amino acids long. CDR1 is SSHAT and CDR2 is FNYEAQ in the germline V gene (reference sequence). Trimming cost V 3 bases and J 9 bases, with 14 bases left between them. In DNA, the CDR3 is TGTGCCAGCAGCTTGAACCCGGGAGATCAAGCTTTCTTT. This codes for CASSLNPGDQAFF. Drawing the rest from reference TRBV7-7 and TRBJ1-1, the complete variable domain is GAGVSQSPRYKVTKRGQDVTLRCDPISSHATLYWYQQALGQGPEFLTYFNYEAQPDKSGLPSDRFSAERPEGSISTLTIQRTEQRDSAMYRCASSLNPGDQAFFGQGTRLTVV.

V usage is TRBV10-3 and J usage is TRBJ2-7; 11 bases agree with TRBD2. The CDR3 runs 14 residues. Per germline, CDR1 ENHRY and CDR2 SYGVKD. V lost 10 bases to trimming and J lost 9 bases; unmatched junction nucleotides: 14. CDR3 amino acids: CATFPGLAVEGQYF. The DNA for the CDR3 is TGTGCCACTTTCCCGGGACTAGCGGTTGAAGGGCAGTACTTC.

J is TRBJ2-3 and V is TRBV11-3; D might be TRBD1 (5 bases). The CDR3 totals 12 residues. The V gene lost 3 bases and the J gene lost 6 bases, with 7 bases spanning the gap. Germline CDR1 reads SGHNT; CDR2 reads YENEEA. DNA for the CDR3: TGTGCCAGCAGCTTGGGGCGGGATACGCAGTATTTT. This sequence encodes CASSLGRDTQYF.

This clone was detected a few times. This chain joins TRBV11-2 and TRBJ1-6; 7 positions match TRBD1. The CDR3 has 16 amino acids. Looked up from germline, CDR1 is SGHAT and CDR2 is FQNNGV. V gave up 1 base and J gave up 4 bases; unmatched junction bases: 4. CDR3 coding DNA: TGTGCCAGCAGCTTAGGACAGGGTGGTTATAATTCACCCCTCCACTTT. Protein sequence: CASSLGQGGYNSPLHF.

The sample holds a few counts of this clone. The chain has TRBV15 and TRBJ1-2, with no clear D. There are 14 residues in the CDR3. CDR1 is LNHNV and CDR2 is YYDKDF in the germline V gene (reference sequence). Trimming took 0 bases from V and 7 from J, leaving 12 bases between them. CDR3 DNA sequence: TGTGCCACCAGCAGAGATAGAGTTCTATCTGGCTACACCTTC. Encoded protein: CATSRDRVLSGYTF. Variable domain in full (rest from reference TRBV15 and TRBJ1-2): DAMVIQNPRYQVTQFGKPVTLSCSQTLNHNVMYWYQQKSSQAPKLLFHYYDKDFNNEADTPDNFQSRRPNTSFCFLDIRSPGLGDTAMYLCATSRDRVLSGYTFGSGTRLTVV.

The chain joins TRBV15 to TRBJ2-1; TRBD1 matches at 9 bases. The CDR3 has 16 residues. J lost 3 bases, V lost 2 bases, and 5 bases had no gene match. CDR1 is LNHNV, CDR2 YYDKDF, per germline (reference sequence). The CDR3 sequence: CATSRPRDRDYNEQFF. CDR3 nucleotide sequence: TGTGCCACCAGCAGACCCCGGGACAGGGACTACAATGAGCAGTTCTTC.

The genes are TRBV25-1 and TRBJ2-3; D possibly corresponds to TRBD1 (6 bases). V was shortened by 7 bases and J by 2 bases, with 10 bases between the two germline ends. The V gene's germline CDR1 is MGHDK and CDR2 SYGVNS. The CDR3 covers 13 residues. CDR3 nucleotides: TGTGCCAGCATTTCAGGGGCCACAGATACGCAGTATTTT. Its protein is CASISGATDTQYF. Full variable domain (rest looked up from reference TRBV25-1 and TRBJ2-3): EADIYQTPRYLVIGTGKKITLECSQTMGHDKMYWYQQDPGMELHLIHYSYGVNSTEKGDLSSESTVSRIRTEHFPLTLESARPSHTSQYLCASISGATDTQYFGPGTRLTVL.

CDR3 sequence reads: CASSQEAGAPGELFF. CDR3 DNA sequence: TGTGCCAGCAGCCAAGAAGCAGGGGCGCCCGGGGAGCTGTTTTTT. This rearrangement joins TRBV3-1 (or the pseudogene TRBV3-2) to TRBJ2-2, with a weak D call TRBD1 (6 bases). Germline loops: CDR1 LGHDT, CDR2 YNNKEL (reference sequence). The CDR3 has 15 amino acids. V shed 0 bases and J shed 6 bases, with 11 bases lying between them.

The chain uses TRBV7-2 and TRBJ1-1; perhaps TRBD1 as D (5 bases). Trimming removed 0 bases from V and 1 base from J, with 6 bases in between. Germline V gene sequence: CDR1 SGHTA, CDR2 FQGNSA. The CDR3 sequence is 14 residues long. The CDR3 here is CASSLAGANTEAFF. The CDR3 DNA sequence: TGTGCCAGCAGCTTAGCTGGGGCGAACACTGAAGCTTTCTTT.

The rearrangement joins TRBV13 to TRBJ2-2, with 7 bases aligning to TRBD1. CDR1 PRHDT and CDR2 FYEKMQ come from the germline V gene (reference sequence). This CDR3 contains 15 residues. J gave up 6 bases and V 5 bases, and 9 bases lay outside the gene matches. The DNA for the CDR3 is TGTGCCAGCAGCCCGGGACAGCTAAAGGCCGGGGAGCTGTTTTTT. It translates to CASSPGQLKAGELFF.

The gene calls are TRBV6-5 and TRBJ1-1; perhaps TRBD1 as D (6 bases). The V end was cut by 6 bases, the J end by 1 base, with 12 bases between. The CDR3 covers 14 residues. Germline assignment: CDR1 MNHEY and CDR2 SVGAGI. The CDR3 region is CASSLGHRNTEAFF. CDR3 nucleotide sequence: TGTGCCAGCAGCCTGGGACACCGGAACACTGAAGCTTTCTTT.

This chain links TRBV7-9 with TRBJ2-7, with 8 bases fitting TRBD1. The CDR3 runs to 16 residues. Losses at the gene ends were 5 bases for V and 3 bases for J; bases not matched to a gene: 12. The germline V gene encodes CDR1 SEHNR and CDR2 FQNEAQ (reference sequence). CDR3 amino acids: CASSNRGLQGVYEQYF. CDR3 sequence (DNA): TGTGCCAGCAGCAATAGGGGGCTACAGGGGGTCTACGAGCAGTACTTC.

CDR3 sequence reads: CASSTRDRGDYEQFF. CDR3 DNA: TGTGCCAGCAGCACCCGGGACAGGGGGGACTATGAGCAGTTCTTC. V and J are TRBV5-8 and TRBJ2-1; 11 nucleotides align to TRBD1. This CDR3 has 15 residues. V gave up 4 bases and J gave up 8 bases; unmatched junction bases: 8. CDR1 is SGHTS and CDR2 is YDEGEE in the germline V gene.

The rearrangement links TRBV4-2 to TRBJ2-1, with 16 bases that match TRBD2. The V gene end was trimmed by 5 bases and the J gene end by 3 bases; junction bases not matched to a gene: 7. Per the germline V gene, CDR1 is LGHNA and CDR2 is YNFKEQ. The CDR3 consists of 18 residues. In DNA, the CDR3 is TGTGCCAGCAGCGAGGGGACTAGCGGGGGGGGACACTACAATGAGCAGTTCTTC. This sequence encodes CASSEGTSGGGHYNEQFF.

This rearrangement joins TRBV6-5 to TRBJ2-1; 12 bases match TRBD2. V was pared by 5 bases and J by 7 bases, with 3 bases of the junction left unmatched. This CDR3 has 14 amino acids. Germline CDR1 reads MNHEY; CDR2 reads SVGAGI. The CDR3 protein is CASSTSGGLNEQFF. In DNA form, the CDR3 reads TGTGCCAGCAGTACTAGCGGGGGGTTAAATGAGCAGTTCTTC.

V usage is TRBV4-1 and J usage is TRBJ1-1, with a tentative D call TRBD1 (5 bases). This CDR3 has 16 amino acids. CDR1 and CDR2 (germline): MGHRA, YSYEKL. The V gene lost 2 bases and the J gene lost 3 bases, with 16 bases spanning the gap. CDR3 bases: TGCGCCAGCAGCCAACGCGGGGCAGGCGTCCACACTGAAGCTTTCTTT. Translated: CASSQRGAGVHTEAFF.

J is TRBJ2-2 and V is TRBV12-3 or TRBV12-4; D might be TRBD1 (6 bases). This CDR3 has 13 amino acids. V was cut by 6 bases and J by 6 bases, with 11 bases left in between. CDR3 bases: TGTGCCAGCAGACAGTGGACAGCCGGGGAGCTGTTTTTT. This gives the protein CASRQWTAGELFF.

The V and J genes are TRBV7-9 and TRBJ2-1, with TRBD2 as a possible D gene (5 bases). CDR1 SEHNR and CDR2 FQNEAQ come from the germline V gene (reference sequence). The CDR3 loop spans 13 amino acids. The V and J ends lost 6 bases and 8 bases respectively, with 14 bases between them. CDR3 nucleotide sequence: TGTGCCAGCAGTCCCAGGACTGCGGATGAGCAGTTCTTC. This gives the protein CASSPRTADEQFF. Drawing the rest from reference TRBV7-9 and TRBJ2-1, the complete variable domain is DTGVSQNPRHKITKRGQNVTFRCDPISEHNRLYWYRQTLGQGPEFLTYFQNEAQLEKSRLLSDRFSAERPKGSFSTLEIQRTEQGDSAMYLCASSPRTADEQFFGPGTRLTVL.

This clone has more than one count but fewer than ten. Distinct nucleotide sequences in the sample also encode this CDR3. V usage is TRBV18 and J usage is TRBJ1-1; D may be TRBD1 (5 bases). The CDR3 length is 14 residues. V was cut by 4 bases and J by 2 bases, with 11 bases left in between. Looked up from germline, CDR1 is KGHSH and CDR2 is LQKENI. CDR3: CASSLLGGNTEAFF. The CDR3 region has the DNA TGTGCCAGCTCACTCCTCGGGGGAAACACTGAAGCTTTCTTT.

The chain joins TRBV11-3 to TRBJ2-1; 7 bases are a match to TRBD1. J was trimmed by 4 bases and V by 4 bases; bases with no gene match: 7. This CDR3 region has 15 residues. Germline V gene lookup returns CDR1 SGHNT and CDR2 YENEEA. CDR3: CASSSRQGRYNEQFF. The CDR3, as DNA: TGTGCCAGCAGCTCTAGACAGGGCAGATACAATGAGCAGTTCTTC.

This clone was observed once. The chain joins TRBV7-8 to TRBJ2-7; 7 nucleotides agree with TRBD1. The CDR3 sequence is 16 residues long. The V gene end was trimmed by 5 bases and the J gene end by 5 bases; junction bases not matched to a gene: 15. Looked up from germline, CDR1 is SGHVS and CDR2 is FQNEAQ. The CDR3 nucleotides read TGTGCCAGCAGCCTACGCGGTGGGACAGAAGGCAACGAGCAGTACTTC. It translates to CASSLRGGTEGNEQYF.

This clone was detected only once. The chain uses TRBV18 and TRBJ1-1; the D gene is possibly TRBD1 (5 bases). V lost 0 bases and J 1 base, leaving 6 bases between the germline ends. Germline CDR1 KGHSH, CDR2 LQKENI. The CDR3 totals 14 residues. CDR3 DNA: TGTGCCAGCTCACCACCCCAGGGGAACACTGAAGCTTTCTTT. Protein: CASSPPQGNTEAFF.

The V and J genes are TRBV5-1 and TRBJ1-1; unclear D gene. Trimming pared 3 bases from V and 3 bases from J, leaving 6 bases between. The CDR3 has 12 amino acids. From germline, CDR1 is SGHRS and CDR2 YFSETQ. DNA for the CDR3: TGCGCCAGCAGCTCCCGGGACACTGAAGCTTTCTTT. This encodes CASSSRDTEAFF.

The CDR3 sequence: CASSLGGSGDTQYF. In DNA, the CDR3 is TGTGCCAGCAGCTTAGGGGGAAGCGGAGATACGCAGTATTTT. The chain couples TRBV11-3 to TRBJ2-3; perhaps TRBD2 as D (5 bases). CDR1 SGHNT and CDR2 YENEEA come from the germline V gene. This CDR3 is built from 14 residues. The V end lost 1 base, the J end lost 5 bases, and 10 bases lay between the germline ends.